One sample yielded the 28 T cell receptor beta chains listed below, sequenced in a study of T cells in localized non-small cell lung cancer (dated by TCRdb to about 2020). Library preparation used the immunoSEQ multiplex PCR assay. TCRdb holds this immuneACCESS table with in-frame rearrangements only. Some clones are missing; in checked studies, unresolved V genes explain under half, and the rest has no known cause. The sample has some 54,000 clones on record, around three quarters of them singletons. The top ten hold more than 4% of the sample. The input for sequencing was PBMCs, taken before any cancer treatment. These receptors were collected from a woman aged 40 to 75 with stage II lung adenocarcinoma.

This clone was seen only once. CDR3 region: CASTPKVFFSGNTIYF. CDR3 in DNA: TGTGCCAGTACCCCAAAAGTCTTTTTCTCTGGAAACACCATATATTTT. This chain connects TRBV19 to TRBJ1-3; D remains ambiguous. Looked up from germline, CDR1 is LNHDA and CDR2 is SQIVND (reference sequence). This CDR3 region has 16 residues. Trimming took off 7 bases at V and 0 bases at J, with 16 bases between the two ends.

CDR3 protein: CASGLSDYGYTF. The CDR3 nucleotides are TGTGCTAGTGGTTTGTCAGACTATGGCTACACCTTC. This chain uses TRBV12-5 with TRBJ1-2, with D uncertain. CDR3 length: 12 amino acids. With 2 bases removed from V and 3 bases from J, the gap between germline ends came to 4 bases. Germline V gene lookup returns CDR1 LGHNT and CDR2 FRNRAP.

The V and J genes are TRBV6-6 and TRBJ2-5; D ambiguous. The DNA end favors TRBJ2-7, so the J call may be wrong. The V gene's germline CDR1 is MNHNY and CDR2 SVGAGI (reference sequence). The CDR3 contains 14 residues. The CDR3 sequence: CASRPWANSYEQYF. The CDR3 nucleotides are TGTGCCAGCAGACCGTGGGCCAACTCCTACGAGCAGTACTTC.

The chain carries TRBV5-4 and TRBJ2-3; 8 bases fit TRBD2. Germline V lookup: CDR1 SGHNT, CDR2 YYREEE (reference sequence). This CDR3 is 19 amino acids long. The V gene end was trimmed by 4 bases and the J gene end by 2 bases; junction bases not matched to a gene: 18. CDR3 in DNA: TGTGCCAGCAGCCCCCTAAGCGGAGCGGGGGTGGGTAACACAGATACGCAGTATTTT. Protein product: CASSPLSGAGVGNTDTQYF.

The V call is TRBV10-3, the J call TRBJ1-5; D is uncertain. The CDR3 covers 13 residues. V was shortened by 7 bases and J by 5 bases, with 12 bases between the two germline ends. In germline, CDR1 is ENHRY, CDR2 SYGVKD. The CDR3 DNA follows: TGTGCCATCACCGTCCAGGTCGATCAGCCCCAGCATTTT. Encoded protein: CAITVQVDQPQHF.

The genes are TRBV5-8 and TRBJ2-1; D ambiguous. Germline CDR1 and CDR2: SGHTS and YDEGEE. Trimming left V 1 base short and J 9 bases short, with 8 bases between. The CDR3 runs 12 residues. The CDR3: CASSLRLIEQFF. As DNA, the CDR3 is TGTGCCAGCAGCTTGAGGTTAATTGAGCAGTTCTTC.

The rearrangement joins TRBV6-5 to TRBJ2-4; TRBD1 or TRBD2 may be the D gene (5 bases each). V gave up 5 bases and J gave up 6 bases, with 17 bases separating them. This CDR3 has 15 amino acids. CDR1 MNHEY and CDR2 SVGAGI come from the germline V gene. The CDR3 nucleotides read TGTGCCAGCAGTCCCGGGTGGGGGACGCGAAACATTCAGTACTTC. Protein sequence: CASSPGWGTRNIQYF.

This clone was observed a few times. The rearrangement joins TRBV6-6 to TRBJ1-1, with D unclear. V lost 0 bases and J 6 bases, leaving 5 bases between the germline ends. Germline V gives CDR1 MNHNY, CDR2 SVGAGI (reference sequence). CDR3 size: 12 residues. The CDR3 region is CASSYSGSEAFF. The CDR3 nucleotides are TGTGCCAGCAGTTACTCAGGCTCTGAAGCTTTCTTT.

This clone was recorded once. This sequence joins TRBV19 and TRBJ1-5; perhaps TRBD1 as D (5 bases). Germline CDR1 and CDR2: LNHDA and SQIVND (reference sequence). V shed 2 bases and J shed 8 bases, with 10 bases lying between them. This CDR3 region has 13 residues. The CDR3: CASSIQGLEPQHF. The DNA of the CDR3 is TGTGCCAGTAGTATACAGGGTCTGGAGCCCCAGCATTTT.

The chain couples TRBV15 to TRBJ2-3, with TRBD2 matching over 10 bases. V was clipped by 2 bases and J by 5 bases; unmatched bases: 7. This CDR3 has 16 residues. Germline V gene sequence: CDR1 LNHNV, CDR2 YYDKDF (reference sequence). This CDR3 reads CATSRYLAGAGDTQYF. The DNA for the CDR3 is TGTGCCACCAGCAGATACCTAGCGGGGGCAGGAGATACGCAGTATTTT. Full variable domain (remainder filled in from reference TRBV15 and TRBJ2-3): DAMVIQNPRYQVTQFGKPVTLSCSQTLNHNVMYWYQQKSSQAPKLLFHYYDKDFNNEADTPDNFQSRRPNTSFCFLDIRSPGLGDTAMYLCATSRYLAGAGDTQYFGPGTRLTVL.

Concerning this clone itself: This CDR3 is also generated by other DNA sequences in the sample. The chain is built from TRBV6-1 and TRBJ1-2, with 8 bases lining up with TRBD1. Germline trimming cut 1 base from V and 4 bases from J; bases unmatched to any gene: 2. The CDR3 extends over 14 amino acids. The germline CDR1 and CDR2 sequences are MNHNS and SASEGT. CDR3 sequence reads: CASSEGTGLYGYTF. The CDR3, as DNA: TGTGCCAGCAGTGAAGGGACAGGGCTCTATGGCTACACCTTC.

The CDR3 here is CATREGHYNEQFF. Written as DNA, the CDR3 is TGTGCCACACGCGAGGGGCACTACAATGAGCAGTTCTTC. The chain has TRBV19 and TRBJ2-1; D possibly matches TRBD1 or TRBD2 (5 bases each). The germline CDR1 and CDR2 sequences are LNHDA and SQIVND (reference sequence). The CDR3 totals 13 residues. Trimming took off 10 bases at V and 3 bases at J, with 13 bases between the two ends. The entire variable domain, with the rest obtained from reference TRBV19 and TRBJ2-1, is as follows: DGGITQSPKYLFRKEGQNVTLSCEQNLNHDAMYWYRQDPGQGLRLIYYSQIVNDFQKGDIAEGYSVSREKKESFPLTVTSAQKNPTAFYLCATREGHYNEQFFGPGTRLTVL.

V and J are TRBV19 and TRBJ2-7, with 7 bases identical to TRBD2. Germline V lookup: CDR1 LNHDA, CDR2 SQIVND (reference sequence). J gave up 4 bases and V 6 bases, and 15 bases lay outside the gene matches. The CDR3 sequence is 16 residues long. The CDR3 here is CASRFTSAAIPYEQYF. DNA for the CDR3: TGTGCCAGTAGATTTACTAGCGCAGCTATACCTTACGAGCAGTACTTC.

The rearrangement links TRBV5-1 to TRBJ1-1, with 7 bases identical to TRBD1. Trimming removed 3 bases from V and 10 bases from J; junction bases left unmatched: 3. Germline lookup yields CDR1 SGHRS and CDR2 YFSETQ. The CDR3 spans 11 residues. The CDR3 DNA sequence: TGCGCCAGCAGCTCCAACAGGGGAGCTTTCTTT. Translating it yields CASSSNRGAFF. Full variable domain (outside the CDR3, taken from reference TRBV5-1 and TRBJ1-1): KAGVTQTPRYLIKTRGQQVTLSCSPISGHRSVSWYQQTPGQGLQFLFEYFSETQRNKGNFPGRFSGRQFSNSRSEMNVSTLELGDSALYLCASSSNRGAFFGQGTRLTVV.

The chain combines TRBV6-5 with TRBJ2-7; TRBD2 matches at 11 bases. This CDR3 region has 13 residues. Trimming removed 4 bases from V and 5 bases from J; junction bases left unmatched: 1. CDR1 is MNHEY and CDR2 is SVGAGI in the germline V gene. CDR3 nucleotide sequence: TGTGCCAGCAGTTCGACTAGCGGGGACGAGCAGTACTTC. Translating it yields CASSSTSGDEQYF.

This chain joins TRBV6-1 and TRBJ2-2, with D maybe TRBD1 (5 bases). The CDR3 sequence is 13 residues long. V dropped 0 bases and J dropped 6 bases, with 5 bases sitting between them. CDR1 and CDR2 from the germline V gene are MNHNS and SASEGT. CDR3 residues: CASSEARAGELFF. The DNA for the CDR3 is TGTGCCAGCAGTGAAGCCAGGGCCGGGGAGCTGTTTTTT.

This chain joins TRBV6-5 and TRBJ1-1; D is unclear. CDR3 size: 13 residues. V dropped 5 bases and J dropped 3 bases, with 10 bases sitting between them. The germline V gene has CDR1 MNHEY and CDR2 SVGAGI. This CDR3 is CASSPEGYTEAFF. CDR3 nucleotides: TGTGCCAGCAGTCCCGAGGGATACACTGAAGCTTTCTTT.

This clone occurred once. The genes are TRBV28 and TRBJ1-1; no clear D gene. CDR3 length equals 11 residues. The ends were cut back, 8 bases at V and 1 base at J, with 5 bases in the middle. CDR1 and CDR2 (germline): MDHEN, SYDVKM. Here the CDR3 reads CASEKNTEAFF. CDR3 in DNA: TGTGCCAGCGAAAAGAACACTGAAGCTTTCTTT.

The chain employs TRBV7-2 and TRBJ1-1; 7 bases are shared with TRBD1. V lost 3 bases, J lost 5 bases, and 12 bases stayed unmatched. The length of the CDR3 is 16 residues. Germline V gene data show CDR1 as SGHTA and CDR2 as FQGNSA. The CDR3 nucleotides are TGTGCCAGCAGCTTTGGGCCCACAGGGGTCGGGACTGAAGCTTTCTTT. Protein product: CASSFGPTGVGTEAFF.

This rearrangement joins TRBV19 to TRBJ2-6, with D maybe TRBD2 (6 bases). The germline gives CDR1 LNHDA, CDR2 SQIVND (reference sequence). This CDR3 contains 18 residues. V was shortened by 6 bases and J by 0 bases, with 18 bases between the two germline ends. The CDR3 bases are TGTGCCAGTAGCCTAACCCCGGGGAGGCGCTCTGGGGCCAACGTCCTGACTTTC. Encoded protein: CASSLTPGRRSGANVLTF.

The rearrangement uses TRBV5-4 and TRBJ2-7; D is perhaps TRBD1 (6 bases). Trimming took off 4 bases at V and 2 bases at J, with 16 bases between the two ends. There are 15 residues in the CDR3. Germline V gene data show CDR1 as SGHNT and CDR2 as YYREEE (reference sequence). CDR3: CASSPIDRITYEQYF. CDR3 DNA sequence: TGTGCCAGCAGCCCCATTGACAGGATCACCTACGAGCAGTACTTC.

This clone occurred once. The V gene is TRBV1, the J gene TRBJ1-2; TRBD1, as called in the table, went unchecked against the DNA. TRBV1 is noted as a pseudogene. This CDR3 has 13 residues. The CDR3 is CTSSLDRGHGYTF. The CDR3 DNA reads TGCACCAGCAGCCTGGACAGGGGGCATGGCTACACCTTC.

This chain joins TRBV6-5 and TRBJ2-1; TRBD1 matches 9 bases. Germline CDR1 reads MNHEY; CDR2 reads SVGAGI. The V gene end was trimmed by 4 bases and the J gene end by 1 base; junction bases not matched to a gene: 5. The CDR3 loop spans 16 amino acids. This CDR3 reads CASSSLQGASYNEQFF. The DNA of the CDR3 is TGTGCCAGCAGTTCCCTACAGGGGGCGTCCTACAATGAGCAGTTCTTC.

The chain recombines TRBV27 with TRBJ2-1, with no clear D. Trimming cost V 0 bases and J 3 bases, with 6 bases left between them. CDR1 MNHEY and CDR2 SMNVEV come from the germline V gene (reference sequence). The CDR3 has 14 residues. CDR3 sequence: CASSLSGDYNEQFF. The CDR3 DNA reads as TGTGCCAGCAGTTTATCAGGAGACTACAATGAGCAGTTCTTC.

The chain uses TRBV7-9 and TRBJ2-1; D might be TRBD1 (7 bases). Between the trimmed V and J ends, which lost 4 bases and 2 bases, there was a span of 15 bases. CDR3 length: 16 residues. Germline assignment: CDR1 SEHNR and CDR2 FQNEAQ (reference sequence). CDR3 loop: CASSSDREVAYNEQFF. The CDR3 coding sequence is TGTGCCAGCAGCTCCGACAGGGAGGTCGCCTACAATGAGCAGTTCTTC. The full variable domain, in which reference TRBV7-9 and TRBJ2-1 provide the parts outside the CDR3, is DTGVSQNPRHKITKRGQNVTFRCDPISEHNRLYWYRQTLGQGPEFLTYFQNEAQLEKSRLLSDRFSAERPKGSFSTLEIQRTEQGDSAMYLCASSSDREVAYNEQFFGPGTRLTVL.

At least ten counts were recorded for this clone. CDR3 sequence: CASTGQGAQNEQFF. The CDR3 nucleotides are TGTGCCAGCACGGGACAGGGGGCGCAAAATGAGCAGTTCTTC. The chain combines TRBV9 with TRBJ2-1; 12 bases are shared with TRBD1. With V trimmed by 6 bases and J by 7 bases, 5 bases remained unmatched. Germline V gene sequence: CDR1 SGDLS, CDR2 YYNGEE. This CDR3 comprises 14 residues.

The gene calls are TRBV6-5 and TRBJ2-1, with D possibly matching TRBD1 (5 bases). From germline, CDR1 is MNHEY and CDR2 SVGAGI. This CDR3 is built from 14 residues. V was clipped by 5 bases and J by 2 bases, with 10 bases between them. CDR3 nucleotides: TGTGCCAGCAGTGATATGGACACCTACAATGAGCAGTTCTTC. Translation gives CASSDMDTYNEQFF.

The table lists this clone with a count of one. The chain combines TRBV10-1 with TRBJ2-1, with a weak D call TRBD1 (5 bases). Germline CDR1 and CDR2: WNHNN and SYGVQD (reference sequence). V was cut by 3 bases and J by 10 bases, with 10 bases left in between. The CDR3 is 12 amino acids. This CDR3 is CASSDRVNEQFF. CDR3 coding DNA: TGCGCCAGCAGTGACAGGGTAAACGAGCAGTTCTTC.